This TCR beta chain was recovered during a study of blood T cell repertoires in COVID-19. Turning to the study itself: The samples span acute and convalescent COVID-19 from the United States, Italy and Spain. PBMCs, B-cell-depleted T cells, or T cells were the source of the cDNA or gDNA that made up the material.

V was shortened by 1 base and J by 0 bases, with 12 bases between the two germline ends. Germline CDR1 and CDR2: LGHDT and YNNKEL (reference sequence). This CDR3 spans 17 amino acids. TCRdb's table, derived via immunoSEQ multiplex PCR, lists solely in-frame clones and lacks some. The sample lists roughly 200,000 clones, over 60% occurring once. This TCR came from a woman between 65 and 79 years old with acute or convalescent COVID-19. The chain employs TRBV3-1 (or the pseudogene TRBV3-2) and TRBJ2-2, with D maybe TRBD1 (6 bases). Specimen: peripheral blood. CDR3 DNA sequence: TGTGCCAGCAGCCAAGGCCCCACAGGGCCGAACACCGGGGAGCTGTTTTTT. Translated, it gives CASSQGPTGPNTGELFF.